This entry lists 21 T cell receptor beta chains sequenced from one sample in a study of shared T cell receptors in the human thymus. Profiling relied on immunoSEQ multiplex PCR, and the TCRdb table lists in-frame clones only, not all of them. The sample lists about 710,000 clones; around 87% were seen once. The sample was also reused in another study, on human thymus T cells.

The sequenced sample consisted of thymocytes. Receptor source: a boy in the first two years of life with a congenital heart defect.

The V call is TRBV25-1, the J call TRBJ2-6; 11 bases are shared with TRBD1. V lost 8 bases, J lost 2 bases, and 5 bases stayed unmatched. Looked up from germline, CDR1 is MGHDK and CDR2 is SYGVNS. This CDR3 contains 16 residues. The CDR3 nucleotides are TGTGCCAGCGGTGGACAGGGGGCGCCTGGGGCCAACGTCCTGACTTTC. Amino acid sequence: CASGGQGAPGANVLTF.

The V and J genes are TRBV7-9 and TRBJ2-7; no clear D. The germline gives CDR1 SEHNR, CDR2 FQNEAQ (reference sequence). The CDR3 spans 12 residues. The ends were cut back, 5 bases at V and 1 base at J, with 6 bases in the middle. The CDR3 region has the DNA TGTGCCAGCAGCCCAGGATCCTACGAGCAGTACTTC. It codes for CASSPGSYEQYF.

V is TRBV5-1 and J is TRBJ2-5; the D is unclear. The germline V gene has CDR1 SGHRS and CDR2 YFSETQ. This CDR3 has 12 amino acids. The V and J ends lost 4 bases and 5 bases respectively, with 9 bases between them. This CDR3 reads CASSARVETQYF. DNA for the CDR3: TGCGCCAGCAGCGCCCGGGTGGAGACCCAGTACTTC.

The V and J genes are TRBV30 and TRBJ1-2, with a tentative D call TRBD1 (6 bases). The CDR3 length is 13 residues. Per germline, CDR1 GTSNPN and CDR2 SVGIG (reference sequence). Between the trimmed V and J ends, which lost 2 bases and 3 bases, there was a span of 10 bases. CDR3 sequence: CAWSSGAHYGYTF. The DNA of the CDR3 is TGTGCCTGGAGTTCAGGGGCGCACTATGGCTACACCTTC.

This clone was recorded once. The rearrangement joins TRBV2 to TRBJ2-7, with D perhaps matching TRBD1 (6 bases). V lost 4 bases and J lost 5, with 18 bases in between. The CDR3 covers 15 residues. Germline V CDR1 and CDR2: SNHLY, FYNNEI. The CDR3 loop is CASSGPRGPLDEQYF. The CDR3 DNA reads TGTGCCAGCAGTGGTCCCAGGGGACCTTTAGACGAGCAGTACTTC. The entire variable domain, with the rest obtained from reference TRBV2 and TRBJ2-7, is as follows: EPEVTQTPSHQVTQMGQEVILRCVPISNHLYFYWYRQILGQKVEFLVSFYNNEISEKSEIFDDQFSVERPDGSNFTLKIRSTKLEDSAMYFCASSGPRGPLDEQYFGPGTRLTVT.

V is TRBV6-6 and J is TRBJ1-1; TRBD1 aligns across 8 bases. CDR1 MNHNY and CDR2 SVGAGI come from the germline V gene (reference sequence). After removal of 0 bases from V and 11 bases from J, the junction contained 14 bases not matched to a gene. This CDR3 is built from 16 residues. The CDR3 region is CASSYSWGQVGSYAFF. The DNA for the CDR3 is TGTGCCAGCAGTTACTCTTGGGGACAGGTAGGGAGTTATGCTTTCTTT.

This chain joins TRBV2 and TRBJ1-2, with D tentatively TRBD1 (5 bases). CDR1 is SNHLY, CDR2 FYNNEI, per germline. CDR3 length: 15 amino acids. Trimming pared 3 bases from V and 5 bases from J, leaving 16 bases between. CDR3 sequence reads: CASSEGGPARYGYTF. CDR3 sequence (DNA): TGTGCCAGCAGTGAGGGGGGTCCTGCTAGGTATGGCTACACCTTC.

CDR3 bases: TGTGCCAGCAGGACCCGAGGACAGGGACCTGAGCAGTACTTC. Its translation is CASRTRGQGPEQYF. The genes are TRBV28 and TRBJ2-7, with TRBD1 matching over 8 bases. Trimming took 6 bases from V and 7 from J; bases not matched to a gene: 11. This CDR3 is built from 14 residues. Germline V gene data show CDR1 as MDHEN and CDR2 as SYDVKM.

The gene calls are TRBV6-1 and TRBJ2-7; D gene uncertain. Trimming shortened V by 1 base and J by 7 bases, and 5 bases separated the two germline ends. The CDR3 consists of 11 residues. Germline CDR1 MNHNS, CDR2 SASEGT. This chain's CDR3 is CASSEGREQYF. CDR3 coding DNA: TGTGCCAGCAGTGAAGGGAGAGAGCAGTACTTC.

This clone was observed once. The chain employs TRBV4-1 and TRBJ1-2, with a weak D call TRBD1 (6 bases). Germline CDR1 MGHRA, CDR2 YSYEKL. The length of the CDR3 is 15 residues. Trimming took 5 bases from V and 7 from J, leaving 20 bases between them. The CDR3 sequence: CASSGAGTRSGGYTF. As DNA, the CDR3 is TGCGCCAGCAGCGGCGCCGGGACACGGAGTGGTGGCTACACCTTC.

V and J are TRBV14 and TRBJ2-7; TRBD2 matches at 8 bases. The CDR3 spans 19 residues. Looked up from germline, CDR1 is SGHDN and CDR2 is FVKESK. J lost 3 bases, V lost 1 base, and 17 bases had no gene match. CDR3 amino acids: CASSQGSGLVWGGHYEQYF. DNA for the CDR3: TGTGCCAGCAGCCAAGGATCGGGACTAGTGTGGGGCGGTCACTACGAGCAGTACTTC. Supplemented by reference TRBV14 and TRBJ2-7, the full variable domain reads EAGVTQFPSHSVIEKGQTVTLRCDPISGHDNLYWYRRVMGKEIKFLLHFVKESKQDESGMPNNRFLAERTGGTYSTLKVQPAELEDSGVYFCASSQGSGLVWGGHYEQYFGPGTRLTVT.

The CDR3 sequence is CASSLDSSPSYGYTF. CDR3 nucleotides: TGCGCCAGCAGCTTGGACAGTTCCCCCTCTTATGGCTACACCTTC. This sequence joins TRBV5-1 and TRBJ1-2; D call uncertain. Trimming left V 0 bases short and J 5 bases short, with 14 bases between. CDR3 size: 15 residues. CDR1 and CDR2 (germline): SGHRS, YFSETQ.

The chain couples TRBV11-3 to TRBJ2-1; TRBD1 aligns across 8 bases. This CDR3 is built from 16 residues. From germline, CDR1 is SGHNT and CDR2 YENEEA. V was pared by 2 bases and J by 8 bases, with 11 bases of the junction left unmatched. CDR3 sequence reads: CASSLRRQGAIHEQFF. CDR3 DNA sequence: TGTGCCAGCAGCTTAAGGCGGCAGGGGGCGATTCATGAGCAGTTCTTC. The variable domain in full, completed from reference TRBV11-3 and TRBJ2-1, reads EAGVVQSPRYKIIEKKQPVAFWCNPISGHNTLYWYLQNLGQGPELLIRYENEEAVDDSQLPKDRFSAERLKGVDSTLKIQPAELGDSAVYLCASSLRRQGAIHEQFFGPGTRLTVL.

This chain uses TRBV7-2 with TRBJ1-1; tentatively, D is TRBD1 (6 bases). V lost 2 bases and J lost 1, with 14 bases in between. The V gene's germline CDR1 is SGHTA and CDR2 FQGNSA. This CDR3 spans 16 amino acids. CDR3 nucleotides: TGTGCCAGCAGCTTACCCACACTGGACAGGAACACTGAAGCTTTCTTT. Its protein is CASSLPTLDRNTEAFF.

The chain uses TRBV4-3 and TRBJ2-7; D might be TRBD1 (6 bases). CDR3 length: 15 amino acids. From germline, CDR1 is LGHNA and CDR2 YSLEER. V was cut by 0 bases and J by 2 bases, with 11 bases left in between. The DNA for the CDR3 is TGCGCCAGCAGCCAAGATCCGGGACAAGCCTACGAGCAGTACTTC. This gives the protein CASSQDPGQAYEQYF.

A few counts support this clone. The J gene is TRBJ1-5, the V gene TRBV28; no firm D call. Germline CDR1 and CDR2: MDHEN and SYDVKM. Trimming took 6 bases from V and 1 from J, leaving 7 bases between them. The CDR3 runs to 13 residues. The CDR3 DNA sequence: TGTGCCAGCAGCCCCTTGAGCAATCAGCCCCAGCATTTT. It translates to CASSPLSNQPQHF.

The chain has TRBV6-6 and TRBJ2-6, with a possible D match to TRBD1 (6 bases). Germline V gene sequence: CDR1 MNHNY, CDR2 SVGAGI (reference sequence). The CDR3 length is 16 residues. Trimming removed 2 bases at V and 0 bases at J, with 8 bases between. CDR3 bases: TGTGCCAGCAGTTACCCGGACAGCTCTGGGGCCAACGTCCTGACTTTC. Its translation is CASSYPDSSGANVLTF.

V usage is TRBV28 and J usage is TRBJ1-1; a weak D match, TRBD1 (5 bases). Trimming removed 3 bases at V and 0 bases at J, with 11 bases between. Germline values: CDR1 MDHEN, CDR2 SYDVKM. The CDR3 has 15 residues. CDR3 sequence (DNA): TGTGCCAGCAGTTTCCTTCAGGGAATGAACACTGAAGCTTTCTTT. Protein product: CASSFLQGMNTEAFF.

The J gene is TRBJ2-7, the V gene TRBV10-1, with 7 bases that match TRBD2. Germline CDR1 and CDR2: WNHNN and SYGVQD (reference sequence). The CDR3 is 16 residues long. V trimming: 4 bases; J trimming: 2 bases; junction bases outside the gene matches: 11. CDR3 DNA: TGCGCCAGCAGTGGTAGTAGCGGGTCGGGGCCCTACGAGCAGTACTTC. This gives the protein CASSGSSGSGPYEQYF.

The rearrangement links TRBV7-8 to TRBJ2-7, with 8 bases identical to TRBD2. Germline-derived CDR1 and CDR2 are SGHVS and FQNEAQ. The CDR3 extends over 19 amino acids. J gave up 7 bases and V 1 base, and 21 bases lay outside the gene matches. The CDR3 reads CASSLGIRTRTSGNREQYF. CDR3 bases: TGTGCCAGCAGCTTAGGAATCCGGACTAGAACTAGCGGTAATCGGGAGCAGTACTTC.

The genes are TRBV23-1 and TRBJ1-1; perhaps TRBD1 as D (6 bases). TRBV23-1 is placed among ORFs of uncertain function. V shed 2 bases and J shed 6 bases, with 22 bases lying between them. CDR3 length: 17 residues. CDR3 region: CASSQPHDRRMDSEAFF. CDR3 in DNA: TGCGCCAGCAGTCAACCCCATGACAGGAGGATGGATTCTGAAGCTTTCTTT.